One and the same sample provided the 31 T cell receptor beta chains below, sequenced in a study of T cells after yellow fever vaccination. MiXCR, run by TCRdb on the 5' RACE reads, gives a single entry per CDR3 protein. Here the sample spans 300,000 or so distinct CDR3 sequences, under 15% being singletons. The sample consisted of CD4+ T cells sorted from PBMCs, taken 45 days after the yellow fever booster vaccination. These receptors all stem from a man aged 25-45 years who received the YFV17D yellow fever vaccine.

This clonotype was detected many times. The CDR3 loop reads CASSFGPYTDTQYF. CDR3 DNA sequence: TGTGCCAGCAGCTTCGGACCCTACACAGATACGCAGTATTTT. The V gene is TRBV7-2, the J gene TRBJ2-3; no reliable D call. The CDR3 covers 14 residues. The germline V gene encodes CDR1 SGHTA and CDR2 FQGNSA. Trimming cost V 3 bases and J 2 bases, with 9 bases left between them.

This chain links TRBV6-2 or TRBV6-3 with TRBJ2-7; TRBD1 is a possible D gene (6 bases). Germline-derived CDR1 and CDR2 are MNHEY and SVGEGT. The V gene lost 2 bases and the J gene lost 3 bases, with 20 bases spanning the gap. The CDR3 spans 17 residues. The CDR3 DNA reads as TGTGCCAGCAGTTACCTTGCAGGGAAGGGGGAAGACTACGAGCAGTACTTC. Encoded protein: CASSYLAGKGEDYEQYF.

The chain combines TRBV5-1 with TRBJ2-1, with 8 bases aligning to TRBD2. The J segment lost 3 bases and the V segment lost 1 base, leaving 3 bases of the junction unmatched. CDR3 length: 15 amino acids. The V gene's germline CDR1 is SGHRS and CDR2 YFSETQ. CDR3 DNA: TGCGCCAGCAGCTTGAGCGGGAGCTTCTACAATGAGCAGTTCTTC. Its translation is CASSLSGSFYNEQFF. The complete variable domain, with remaining parts taken from reference TRBV5-1 and TRBJ2-1, reads KAGVTQTPRYLIKTRGQQVTLSCSPISGHRSVSWYQQTPGQGLQFLFEYFSETQRNKGNFPGRFSGRQFSNSRSEMNVSTLELGDSALYLCASSLSGSFYNEQFFGPGTRLTVL.

This sequence joins TRBV21-1 and TRBJ2-7; whether TRBD1, the table's D call, matches the DNA was not checked. TRBV21-1 is a recognized pseudogene. There are 12 residues in the CDR3. Here the CDR3 reads CASSTPIYEQYF. CDR3 bases: TGTGCCAGCAGCACCCCCATATACGAGCAGTACTTC.

The chain joins TRBV12-3 or TRBV12-4 to TRBJ2-7, with D uncertain. Deletions cut 6 bases from V and 5 bases from J, with 11 bases between. The CDR3 runs to 12 residues. The DNA for the CDR3 is TGTGCCAGCAGCGACTCCCTCCACGAGCAGTACTTC. Protein: CASSDSLHEQYF.

This clonotype was seen a handful of times. V usage is TRBV20-1 and J usage is TRBJ2-3; 9 bases match TRBD2. After removal of 6 bases from V and 2 bases from J, the junction contained 6 bases not matched to a gene. Germline CDR1 DFQATT, CDR2 SNEGSKA (reference sequence). The length of the CDR3 is 14 residues. The CDR3: CSAPASGNTDTQYF. The CDR3 DNA sequence: TGCAGTGCCCCAGCTAGCGGGAACACAGATACGCAGTATTTT.

This clonotype was seen a handful of times. The rearrangement links TRBV20-1 to TRBJ2-7, with D uncertain. Per germline, CDR1 DFQATT and CDR2 SNEGSKA (reference sequence). This CDR3 spans 13 amino acids. V was pared by 3 bases and J by 5 bases, with 14 bases between. The CDR3 nucleotides are TGCAGTGCTAGGGGTGACACTCTCCACGAGCAGTACTTC. It is translated as CSARGDTLHEQYF.

There are a few counts of this clonotype. CDR3 nucleotides: TGTGCCAGCAGCCATGCCCCCGGGACAGCCTTTGAAAAACTGTTTTTT. It encodes CASSHAPGTAFEKLFF. The chain uses TRBV3-1 and TRBJ1-4, with 7 bases that match TRBD1. Trimming removed 3 bases from V and 7 bases from J; junction bases left unmatched: 11. The germline V gene encodes CDR1 LGHDT and CDR2 YNNKEL (reference sequence). The CDR3 spans 16 residues.

This clonotype was counted a few times. The J gene is TRBJ2-3, the V gene TRBV20-1; the D gene is possibly TRBD2 (6 bases). Trimming left V 4 bases short and J 1 base short, with 15 bases between. CDR3 length equals 15 residues. Looked up from germline, CDR1 is DFQATT and CDR2 is SNEGSKA (reference sequence). The CDR3 DNA reads TGCAGTGCTATCTCGACTAGGACGGGCACAGATACGCAGTATTTT. This sequence encodes CSAISTRTGTDTQYF.

V is TRBV12-3 or TRBV12-4 and J is TRBJ2-3; possible D gene TRBD1, 5 bases. The CDR3 has 14 residues. V lost 10 bases to trimming and J lost 4 bases, with 18 bases between them. The CDR3 here is CATGRTPAPDTQYF. CDR3 nucleotide sequence: TGTGCCACCGGACGGACACCCGCACCAGATACGCAGTATTTT.

The chain combines TRBV4-3 with TRBJ1-1; 7 bases line up with TRBD1. This CDR3 has 13 residues. Germline trimming cut 2 bases from V and 8 bases from J; bases unmatched to any gene: 5. Germline V gene data show CDR1 as LGHNA and CDR2 as YSLEER. The CDR3 here is CASSQSLDREAFF. The CDR3 bases are TGCGCCAGCAGCCAATCTCTGGACAGGGAAGCTTTCTTT.

The genes are TRBV28 and TRBJ2-1; D uncertain. The V gene's germline CDR1 is MDHEN and CDR2 SYDVKM. The CDR3 is 12 amino acids. V was cut by 1 base and J by 7 bases, with 5 bases left in between. CDR3 nucleotide sequence: TGTGCCAGCAGTTTATCCTTAAATGAGCAGTTCTTC. Translation: CASSLSLNEQFF.

The chain couples TRBV18 to TRBJ2-7; 7 nucleotides match TRBD1. CDR1 is KGHSH, CDR2 LQKENI, per germline. V lost 4 bases and J lost 5; bases outside the gene matches: 8. This CDR3 contains 14 residues. The CDR3 loop is CASSQIYRGHEQYF. In DNA form, the CDR3 reads TGTGCCAGCTCACAAATTTACAGGGGTCACGAGCAGTACTTC.

This clonotype was counted a few times. The chain joins TRBV12-3 or TRBV12-4 to TRBJ2-1, with 8 bases matching TRBD1. This CDR3 comprises 15 residues. V lost 6 bases, J lost 8 bases, and 12 bases stayed unmatched. For the CDR3, the DNA is TGTGCCAGCAGAGACCGGACAGGGTATATCGATGAGCAGTTCTTC. It codes for CASRDRTGYIDEQFF.

The table lists this clonotype with a few counts. The chain couples TRBV24-1 to TRBJ2-2; 7 positions match TRBD1. This CDR3 spans 14 amino acids. The J segment lost 4 bases and the V segment lost 7 bases, leaving 5 bases of the junction unmatched. Germline V gene sequence: CDR1 KGHDR, CDR2 SFDVKD. CDR3 residues: CATSRNRGTGELFF. The CDR3 bases are TGTGCCACCAGCCGGAACAGGGGCACCGGGGAGCTGTTTTTT.

The chain uses TRBV20-1 and TRBJ2-3; TRBD2 matches 13 bases. The CDR3 loop spans 15 amino acids. Germline values: CDR1 DFQATT, CDR2 SNEGSKA (reference sequence). V lost 5 bases, J lost 5 bases, and 7 bases stayed unmatched. The CDR3 sequence is CSARTGTSGKDTQYF. Here the CDR3 DNA reads TGCAGTGCTCGAACCGGGACTAGCGGGAAAGATACGCAGTATTTT.

The V and J genes are TRBV20-1 and TRBJ2-3, with 8 bases matching TRBD2. Losses at the gene ends were 2 bases for V and 4 bases for J; bases not matched to a gene: 11. The CDR3 consists of 16 residues. Germline lookup yields CDR1 DFQATT and CDR2 SNEGSKA (reference sequence). This chain's CDR3 is CSARNPSTGGADTQYF. DNA for the CDR3: TGCAGTGCTAGAAACCCCTCAACGGGAGGGGCAGATACGCAGTATTTT.

This chain joins TRBV5-1 and TRBJ2-1; 15 bases are a match to TRBD2. Trimming cost V 9 bases and J 5 bases; bases outside gene matches: 3. This CDR3 is built from 14 residues. Per germline, CDR1 SGHRS and CDR2 YFSETQ. CDR3 loop: CATGTSGRHNEQFF. DNA for the CDR3: TGCGCCACGGGGACTAGCGGGAGGCACAATGAGCAGTTCTTC.

The rearrangement links TRBV7-6 to TRBJ2-7; possibly TRBD1 for D (5 bases). Germline CDR1 SGHVS, CDR2 FNYEAQ. The CDR3 has 13 amino acids. Trimming removed 5 bases from V and 6 bases from J, with 14 bases in between. CDR3 in amino acids: CASSPLTAGEQYF. The CDR3 nucleotides read TGTGCCAGCAGCCCGTTGACAGCCGGCGAGCAGTACTTC. The full variable domain, completed using reference TRBV7-6 and TRBJ2-7, is GAGVSQSPRYKVTKRGQDVALRCDPISGHVSLYWYRQALGQGPEFLTYFNYEAQQDKSGLPNDRFSAERPEGSISTLTIQRTEQRDSAMYRCASSPLTAGEQYFGPGTRLTVT.

This chain uses TRBV15 with TRBJ2-7; TRBD1 is a possible D gene (5 bases). V gave up 1 base and J gave up 6 bases, with 10 bases separating them. Germline V CDR1 and CDR2: LNHNV, YYDKDF (reference sequence). The CDR3 consists of 13 residues. Here the CDR3 reads CATSRGRASEQYF. CDR3 in DNA: TGTGCCACCAGCAGAGGCAGGGCATCCGAGCAGTACTTC.

This clonotype was picked up many times. V gene TRBV5-1 combines with J gene TRBJ2-7, with a weak D call TRBD2 (5 bases). This CDR3 is built from 13 residues. Trimming removed 3 bases from V and 4 bases from J, with 11 bases in between. Looked up from germline, CDR1 is SGHRS and CDR2 is YFSETQ. CDR3 amino acids: CASSSPGNYEQYF. CDR3 nucleotide sequence: TGCGCCAGCAGCTCTCCCGGGAATTACGAGCAGTACTTC.

This chain links TRBV7-2 with TRBJ2-7; D is unresolved. The ends were cut back, 6 bases at V and 6 bases at J, with 12 bases in the middle. The CDR3 covers 12 residues. CDR1 is SGHTA, CDR2 FQGNSA, per germline. The CDR3 coding sequence is TGTGCCAGCAGGGCCTCCGGGCGCGAGCAGTACTTC. Its translation is CASRASGREQYF.

The V call is TRBV15, the J call TRBJ2-6; D is uncertain. CDR1 LNHNV and CDR2 YYDKDF come from the germline V gene (reference sequence). Deletions cut 1 base from V and 3 bases from J, with 4 bases between. The CDR3 totals 14 residues. Here the CDR3 reads CATSRGVGANVLTF. CDR3 nucleotides: TGTGCCACCAGCAGAGGGGTTGGGGCCAACGTCCTGACTTTC.

This clonotype was picked up a small number of times. The chain uses TRBV7-6 and TRBJ2-3; tentatively, D is TRBD2 (5 bases). This CDR3 is built from 15 residues. CDR1 is SGHVS, CDR2 FNYEAQ, per germline. Trimming took off 3 bases at V and 2 bases at J, with 12 bases between the two ends. As DNA, the CDR3 is TGTGCCAGCAGCTTGCAGACTACACTCACAGATACGCAGTATTTT. As protein: CASSLQTTLTDTQYF.

The chain couples TRBV7-8 to TRBJ2-1; 9 bases are a match to TRBD2. The CDR3 totals 16 residues. Per germline, CDR1 SGHVS and CDR2 FQNEAQ. Trimming at V came to 2 bases and at J to 12 bases, leaving 14 bases not matched to a gene. CDR3 sequence (DNA): TGTGCCAGCAGCTTACTAGCGGGACCTTCGATATCTCGGCAGTTCTTC. Translated: CASSLLAGPSISRQFF.

The chain recombines TRBV9 with TRBJ2-1; 11 positions agree with TRBD2. This CDR3 comprises 16 residues. In germline, CDR1 is SGDLS, CDR2 YYNGEE. V dropped 3 bases and J dropped 1; count of bases not matched to a gene: 3. The CDR3 nucleotides are TGTGCCAGCAGCGCTAGCGGGAGGATGTCCTACAATGAGCAGTTCTTC. Protein product: CASSASGRMSYNEQFF.

The rearrangement links TRBV7-9 to TRBJ2-7; TRBD2 matches 8 bases. V lost 1 base to trimming and J lost 4 bases; unmatched junction nucleotides: 9. The CDR3 has 16 residues. The germline gives CDR1 SEHNR, CDR2 FQNEAQ (reference sequence). CDR3 loop: CASSLDSGTSRYEQYF. CDR3 coding DNA: TGTGCCAGCAGCTTAGATAGCGGGACTTCAAGGTACGAGCAGTACTTC. Using reference TRBV7-9 and TRBJ2-7 for the parts outside the CDR3, the full variable domain is DTGVSQNPRHKITKRGQNVTFRCDPISEHNRLYWYRQTLGQGPEFLTYFQNEAQLEKSRLLSDRFSAERPKGSFSTLEIQRTEQGDSAMYLCASSLDSGTSRYEQYFGPGTRLTVT.

This clonotype has a handful of counts. The genes are TRBV5-1 and TRBJ2-3; 8 bases line up with TRBD2. The CDR3 sequence is 15 residues long. The J segment lost 1 base and the V segment lost 4 bases, leaving 5 bases of the junction unmatched. CDR1 is SGHRS, CDR2 YFSETQ, per germline. This CDR3 is CASSTGLGGTDTQYF. CDR3 bases: TGCGCCAGCAGCACGGGACTAGGGGGCACAGATACGCAGTATTTT.

The chain carries TRBV28 and TRBJ1-1; perhaps TRBD1 as D (6 bases). The length of the CDR3 is 14 residues. From germline, CDR1 is MDHEN and CDR2 SYDVKM. V was shortened by 6 bases and J by 5 bases, with 16 bases between the two germline ends. This CDR3 reads CASRRHQGRTEAFF. DNA for the CDR3: TGTGCCAGCAGACGTCACCAGGGGAGGACTGAAGCTTTCTTT.

This clonotype has just a few counts. V gene TRBV6-5 combines with J gene TRBJ2-1; unclear D gene. The CDR3 length is 9 residues. Germline CDR1 and CDR2: MNHEY and SVGAGI. This chain's CDR3 is CAGKNEQFF. DNA for the CDR3: TGTGCGGGGAAGAATGAGCAGTTCTTC.

The rearrangement joins TRBV7-2 to TRBJ2-7; D possibly corresponds to TRBD2 (6 bases). The CDR3 has 15 amino acids. Germline loops: CDR1 SGHTA, CDR2 FQGNSA. Between the trimmed V and J ends, which lost 4 bases and 7 bases, there was a span of 20 bases. CDR3 loop: CASSYPSSGSAEQYF. The CDR3 DNA reads as TGTGCCAGCAGCTACCCTAGCTCCGGGAGCGCTGAGCAGTACTTC.